The next 17 T cell receptor beta chains were all read from a single sample in a study of cytomegalovirus exposure and HLA in healthy donors (dated by TCRdb to 2016 to 2017). Library preparation was by the immunoSEQ multiplex PCR assay. For the multiplex PCR, a mixture combining 60 forward primers for TCR Vbeta segments and 13 reverse primers for TCR Jbeta segments was used. TCRdb holds this immuneACCESS table with in-frame rearrangements only. Some clones are missing; in checked studies, unresolved V genes explain under half, and the rest has no known cause. Recorded for this sample are more than 150,000 clones; approximately 80% of them occurred a single time. 5% to 7.5% of the sample is in the top ten clones. The source material was PBMCs. The receptors come from a woman aged 50 to 65 in good health and CMV-seropositive.

The chain links TRBV19 to TRBJ2-3; the match to TRBD2 covers 9 bases. The CDR3 sequence is 16 residues long. V shed 3 bases and J 2 bases; nucleotides not matched to a gene: 6. Germline CDR1 LNHDA, CDR2 SQIVND (reference sequence). The CDR3 coding sequence is TGTGCCAGTAGTATCTTAGCGGGGGCCGACACAGATACGCAGTATTTT. It is translated as CASSILAGADTDTQYF.

V gene TRBV11-2 combines with J gene TRBJ1-1; 7 bases match TRBD1. The ends lost 6 bases at V and 1 base at J; junction bases unmatched: 8. This CDR3 comprises 15 residues. CDR1 SGHAT and CDR2 FQNNGV come from the germline V gene. CDR3: CASRQQGPQNTEAFF. The CDR3 DNA follows: TGTGCCAGCAGACAACAGGGGCCCCAGAACACTGAAGCTTTCTTT.

The chain has TRBV5-4 and TRBJ1-2; 7 nucleotides align to TRBD1. Germline trimming cut 4 bases from V and 5 bases from J; bases unmatched to any gene: 5. CDR1 is SGHNT and CDR2 is YYREEE in the germline V gene (reference sequence). The CDR3 extends over 13 amino acids. CDR3 loop: CASSTRQGYGYTF. CDR3 bases: TGTGCCAGCAGCACAAGACAGGGATATGGCTACACCTTC. Drawing the rest from reference TRBV5-4 and TRBJ1-2, the complete variable domain is ETGVTQSPTHLIKTRGQQVTLRCSSQSGHNTVSWYQQALGQGPQFIFQYYREEENGRGNFPPRFSGLQFPNYSSELNVNALELDDSALYLCASSTRQGYGYTFGSGTRLTVV.

The CDR3 coding sequence is TGTGCCAGCAGCGCCCATCGCGGCACAGATACGCAGTATTTT. It translates to CASSAHRGTDTQYF. The rearrangement joins TRBV9 to TRBJ2-3; D gene uncertain. Trimming left V 3 bases short and J 1 base short, with 9 bases between. Germline CDR1 is SGDLS and CDR2 is YYNGEE. The CDR3 has 14 residues.

The V and J genes are TRBV27 and TRBJ2-7; possibly TRBD2 for D (5 bases). Trimming cost V 5 bases and J 3 bases, with 17 bases left between them. Germline loops: CDR1 MNHEY, CDR2 SMNVEV (reference sequence). The CDR3 runs 15 residues. The CDR3 loop reads CASSTPLRGVYEQYF. CDR3 DNA sequence: TGTGCCAGCAGTACTCCCCTCCGGGGTGTCTACGAGCAGTACTTC.

This clone was seen a handful of times. V gene TRBV9 combines with J gene TRBJ2-1; TRBD1 aligns across 9 bases. CDR1 and CDR2 from the germline V gene are SGDLS and YYNGEE. V shed 2 bases and J 6 bases; nucleotides not matched to a gene: 6. The CDR3 contains 15 residues. CDR3 in amino acids: CASSVLGQGRNEQFF. CDR3 DNA: TGTGCCAGCAGCGTCCTGGGACAGGGCCGCAATGAGCAGTTCTTC. The whole variable domain, remainder taken from reference TRBV9 and TRBJ2-1, is DSGVTQTPKHLITATGQRVTLRCSPRSGDLSVYWYQQSLDQGLQFLIQYYNGEERAKGNILERFSAQQFPDLHSELNLSSLELGDSALYFCASSVLGQGRNEQFFGPGTRLTVL.

The chain combines TRBV10-3 with TRBJ2-1; 9 nucleotides line up with TRBD1. In germline, CDR1 is ENHRY, CDR2 SYGVKD. Trimming removed 4 bases from V and 9 bases from J; junction bases left unmatched: 7. The length of the CDR3 is 14 residues. CDR3 sequence (DNA): TGTGCCATCAGTGCAGGACAGGGGATCGGTGAGCAGTTCTTC. Its protein product is CAISAGQGIGEQFF.

CDR3 bases: TGTGCCAGCAGCTTAAGTGGACAGGGCTACACCTTC. The encoded protein is CASSLSGQGYTF. This chain links TRBV4-2 with TRBJ1-2; weak D call: TRBD1 (6 bases). The germline gives CDR1 LGHNA, CDR2 YNFKEQ. V gave up 5 bases and J gave up 8 bases, with 12 bases separating them. The CDR3 has 12 residues.

V and J are TRBV9 and TRBJ2-3; 14 nucleotides line up with TRBD2. CDR3 size: 16 residues. The germline V gene encodes CDR1 SGDLS and CDR2 YYNGEE. Trimming at V came to 0 bases and at J to 3 bases, leaving 0 bases not matched to a gene. The CDR3 reads CASSVGTSGGTDTQYF. In DNA form, the CDR3 reads TGTGCCAGCAGCGTAGGGACTAGCGGGGGGACAGATACGCAGTATTTT.

The chain employs TRBV29-1 and TRBJ1-1; weak D call: TRBD1 (5 bases). The length of the CDR3 is 12 residues. The V gene's germline CDR1 is SQVTM and CDR2 ANQGSEA. The V end was cut by 4 bases, the J end by 3 bases, with 9 bases between. CDR3 coding DNA: TGCAGCGTTGGGGGGGGAGACACTGAAGCTTTCTTT. This sequence encodes CSVGGGDTEAFF.

V usage is TRBV30 and J usage is TRBJ1-2; D unclear. V lost 0 bases, J lost 2 bases, and 7 bases lay in between. This CDR3 has 13 residues. The germline V gene encodes CDR1 GTSNPN and CDR2 SVGIG (reference sequence). CDR3 bases: TGTGCCTGGAGTGTACCCCAGAACTATGGCTACACCTTC. Translation: CAWSVPQNYGYTF.

The chain carries TRBV18 and TRBJ2-7; 7 bases align to TRBD2. This CDR3 region has 14 residues. Germline V CDR1 and CDR2: KGHSH, LQKENI. The trim removed 5 bases at V and 6 bases at J, leaving 10 bases unmatched. The CDR3, as DNA: TGTGCCAGCTCAACCCAGCGGGGACGGGGCGAGCAGTACTTC. Translated, it gives CASSTQRGRGEQYF.

V is TRBV19 and J is TRBJ2-1; 7 bases agree with TRBD2. CDR1 is LNHDA and CDR2 is SQIVND in the germline V gene (reference sequence). The junction had 5 bases not matched to a gene; V was cut back by 3 bases and J by 3 bases. The CDR3 spans 15 residues. CDR3 bases: TGTGCCAGTAGTATGACTGGCGGGGGCTACAATGAGCAGTTCTTC. Amino acid sequence: CASSMTGGGYNEQFF.

Written as DNA, the CDR3 is TGTGCCAGCACCACGACAGGGGGCAGCTCCTACGAGCAGTACTTC. It yields the protein CASTTTGGSSYEQYF. The chain combines TRBV28 with TRBJ2-7, with 10 bases lining up with TRBD1. The V gene's germline CDR1 is MDHEN and CDR2 SYDVKM. V lost 7 bases, J lost 0 bases, and 6 bases stayed unmatched. The CDR3 is 15 amino acids.

The chain has TRBV5-5 and TRBJ2-3; the D gene is possibly TRBD1 (5 bases). The V gene lost 2 bases and the J gene lost 1 base, with 8 bases spanning the gap. Germline CDR1 SGHKS, CDR2 YYEKEE (reference sequence). The CDR3 covers 14 residues. DNA for the CDR3: TGTGCCAGCAGCTTTTCGACAGGCACAGATACGCAGTATTTT. Translating it yields CASSFSTGTDTQYF.

The chain has TRBV5-8 and TRBJ1-2; possibly TRBD1 for D (5 bases). CDR3 length: 14 residues. Germline-derived CDR1 and CDR2 are SGHTS and YDEGEE. The V end was cut by 0 bases, the J end by 5 bases, with 11 bases between. CDR3 bases: TGTGCCAGCAGCTTGGAGGGGCCAGCTTATGGCTACACCTTC. This translates into CASSLEGPAYGYTF.

This clone was counted once. The chain links TRBV29-1 to TRBJ2-1; no clear D. The CDR3 is made up of 13 amino acids. Germline-derived CDR1 and CDR2 are SQVTM and ANQGSEA. The germline V and J ends were trimmed by 4 bases and 6 bases, with 13 bases remaining between them. The CDR3 DNA sequence: TGCAGCGTTGCTCGACTTGGGTTCAATGAGCAGTTCTTC. Its protein is CSVARLGFNEQFF.